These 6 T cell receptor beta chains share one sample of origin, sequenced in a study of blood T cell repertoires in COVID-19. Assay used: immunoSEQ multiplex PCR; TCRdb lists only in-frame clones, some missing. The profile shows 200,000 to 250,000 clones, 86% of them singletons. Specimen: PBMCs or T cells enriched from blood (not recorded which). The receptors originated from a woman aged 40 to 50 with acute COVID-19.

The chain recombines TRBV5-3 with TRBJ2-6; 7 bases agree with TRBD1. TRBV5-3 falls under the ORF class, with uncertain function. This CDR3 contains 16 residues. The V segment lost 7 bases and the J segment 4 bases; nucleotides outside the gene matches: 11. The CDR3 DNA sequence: TGTGCCAGAGACGAAAGTACAGGGGCGGGGGCCAACGTCCTGACTTTC. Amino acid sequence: CARDESTGAGANVLTF.

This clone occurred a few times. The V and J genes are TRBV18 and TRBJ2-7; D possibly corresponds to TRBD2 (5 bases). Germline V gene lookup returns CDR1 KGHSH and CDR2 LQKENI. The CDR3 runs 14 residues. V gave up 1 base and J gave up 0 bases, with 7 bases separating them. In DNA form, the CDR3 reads TGTGCCAGCTCACCACTCGGGAACTCCTACGAGCAGTACTTC. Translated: CASSPLGNSYEQYF.

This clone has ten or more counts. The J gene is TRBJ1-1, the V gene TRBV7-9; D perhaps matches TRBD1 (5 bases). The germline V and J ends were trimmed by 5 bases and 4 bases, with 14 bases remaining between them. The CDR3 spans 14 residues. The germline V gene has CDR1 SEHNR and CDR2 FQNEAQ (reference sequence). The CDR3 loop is CASSPRQGGTEAFF. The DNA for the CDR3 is TGTGCCAGCAGCCCCCGGCAGGGAGGCACTGAAGCTTTCTTT.

CDR3 region: CASSPTSGWNEQYF. The CDR3 DNA reads as TGTGCCAGCAGTCCGACTAGCGGGTGGAACGAGCAGTACTTC. The rearrangement joins TRBV5-6 to TRBJ2-7, with TRBD2 matching 10 bases. The J segment lost 5 bases and the V segment lost 5 bases, leaving 7 bases of the junction unmatched. This CDR3 region has 14 residues. Germline V CDR1 and CDR2: SGHDT, YYEEEE.

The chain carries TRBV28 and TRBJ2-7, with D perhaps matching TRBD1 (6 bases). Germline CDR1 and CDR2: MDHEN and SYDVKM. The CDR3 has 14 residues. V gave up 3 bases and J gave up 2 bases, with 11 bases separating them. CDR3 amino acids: CASSLRDNPYEQYF. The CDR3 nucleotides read TGTGCCAGCAGTTTGAGGGACAACCCCTACGAGCAGTACTTC.

DNA for the CDR3: TGTGCCACCGCATTTGACAGGGTCGCCACTGAAGCTTTCTTT. It yields the protein CATAFDRVATEAFF. The chain couples TRBV28 to TRBJ1-1, with 7 nucleotides matching TRBD1. Germline CDR1 and CDR2: MDHEN and SYDVKM. J gave up 4 bases and V 10 bases, and 12 bases lay outside the gene matches. There are 14 residues in the CDR3. Complete variable domain (other parts from reference TRBV28 and TRBJ1-1): DVKVTQSSRYLVKRTGEKVFLECVQDMDHENMFWYRQDPGLGLRLIYFSYDVKMKEKGDIPEGYSVSREKKERFSLILESASTNQTSMYLCATAFDRVATEAFFGQGTRLTVV.